The TCR beta chain under discussion was sequenced for a study of identical twins. The CDR3 contains 14 residues. Trimming shortened V by 0 bases and J by 2 bases, and 9 bases separated the two germline ends. CDR1 is SGHRS, CDR2 YFSETQ, per germline. Broader study findings: A lower insertion count was a feature of abundant cord blood beta clonotypes, with no such feature in memory repertoires.

TCRdb fed the 5' RACE reads into MiXCR, producing one record per CDR3 protein. The table lists around 530,000 distinct CDR3 sequences, 12% to 15% of them singletons. This clonotype came up a few times. The antigen remains unidentified. The data also belong to a second study, concerning yellow fever vaccine responses in identical twins.

Sequencing was done on a sample of CD4+ T cells sorted from blood. The TCR comes from a woman younger than 35 in good health. The chain uses TRBV5-1 and TRBJ2-7; D may be TRBD1 (5 bases). Here the CDR3 DNA reads TGCGCCAGCAGCTTGGACAGGACCACCTACGAGCAGTACTTC. Translation: CASSLDRTTYEQYF.